The clone carrying this T cell receptor (beta chain) has just a few counts. Its target is unknown. The sample originates from a study of human T cells and chemical hapten exposure. Study as a whole: Patch testing placed 0.01% DPC on the upper back, with readings at 6 days. Study observations and caveats: Once DPC sensitization occurred, TCRs above 1 in 1000 frequency showed no change.

The time point is: patch test 1, 2 weeks after DPC sensitization. Treatment indicated: therapeutic diphenylcyclopropenone sensitization with weekly scalp DPC. From whole blood left unfractionated, total RNA was extracted. The germline V gene encodes CDR1 SQVTM and CDR2 ANQGSEA. The V and J ends lost 4 bases and 6 bases respectively, with 12 bases between them. CDR3 size: 12 residues. Original methodology: TCRs per sample had a median of around 98,000 and ranged from roughly 20,000 to 690,600. One entry per CDR3 protein, called by TCRdb with MiXCR from the RACE reads. Here the V and J calls rest on TCRdb's processing, not on the authors' analysis. The data hold a few hundred thousand distinct CDR3 sequences, with 4% to 5.5% observed a single time.

Source: whole blood, taken in connection with sensitization to the hapten diphenylcyclopropenone (DPC). The rearrangement uses TRBV29-1 and TRBJ2-5; the D gene could be TRBD1 or TRBD2 (5 bases each). The receptor was isolated from a woman aged 50 to 65 with alopecia areata. Some clones in this sample may be carry-over from other donors' samples. CDR3 amino acids: CSVGDGMKTQYF. DNA for the CDR3: TGCAGCGTTGGGGACGGGATGAAGACCCAGTACTTC.